These 21 T cell receptor beta chains were all obtained from the same sample, sequenced in a study of OX40 agonist ivuxolimab in advanced cancers. Measured with immunoSEQ multiplex PCR; TCRdb has only the in-frame clones, and not every one. The sample holds over 65,000 clones; 84% are singletons and the top ten take roughly 0.5%. The sample was CD4+ or CD8+ T cells sorted from blood, taken in a trial of the OX40 agonist ivuxolimab. These TCRs come from an adult with an advanced solid tumor such as melanoma, head and neck, liver or kidney cancer.

The chain combines TRBV20-1 with TRBJ2-7; D gene uncertain. Germline V CDR1 and CDR2: DFQATT, SNEGSKA (reference sequence). V gave up 3 bases and J gave up 3 bases, with 3 bases separating them. This CDR3 has 10 residues. CDR3 sequence reads: CSASYYEQYF. CDR3 nucleotide sequence: TGCAGTGCTAGTTACTACGAGCAGTACTTC.

This clone occurred a few times. This rearrangement joins TRBV2 to TRBJ1-5, with no clear D. The CDR3 spans 16 residues. Germline values: CDR1 SNHLY, CDR2 FYNNEI. Trimming removed 6 bases from V and 0 bases from J, with 15 bases in between. The DNA for the CDR3 is TGTGCCAGCAGCGCGCAGACCGTATATAGCAATCAGCCCCAGCATTTT. Translated, it gives CASSAQTVYSNQPQHF.

V gene TRBV5-1 combines with J gene TRBJ2-7, with D possibly being TRBD1 (6 bases). The CDR3 loop spans 18 amino acids. V lost 4 bases, J lost 1 base, and 24 bases lay in between. The germline CDR1 and CDR2 sequences are SGHRS and YFSETQ. The chain's CDR3 is CASSPEPFQGWVSYEQYF. The CDR3 DNA follows: TGCGCCAGCAGCCCCGAACCTTTTCAGGGGTGGGTATCCTACGAGCAGTACTTC. Drawing the rest from reference TRBV5-1 and TRBJ2-7, the complete variable domain is KAGVTQTPRYLIKTRGQQVTLSCSPISGHRSVSWYQQTPGQGLQFLFEYFSETQRNKGNFPGRFSGRQFSNSRSEMNVSTLELGDSALYLCASSPEPFQGWVSYEQYFGPGTRLTVT.

The chain joins TRBV2 to TRBJ1-4; D not resolved. V lost 3 bases to trimming and J lost 4 bases, with 9 bases between them. This CDR3 region has 14 residues. Germline lookup yields CDR1 SNHLY and CDR2 FYNNEI. CDR3 coding DNA: TGTGCCAGCAGTGATTTTGTACTTAATGAAAAACTGTTTTTT. Translation gives CASSDFVLNEKLFF.

This sequence joins TRBV6-5 and TRBJ1-6, with a weak D call TRBD1 (5 bases). Germline CDR1 reads MNHEY; CDR2 reads SVGAGI. Trimming cost V 6 bases and J 10 bases, with 10 bases left between them. This CDR3 region has 12 residues. For the CDR3, the DNA is TGTGCCAGCAGAGACAGCCGCTCACCCCTCCACTTT. Protein: CASRDSRSPLHF.

This chain uses TRBV7-2 with TRBJ1-3, with D tentatively TRBD1 (5 bases). The CDR3 runs 15 residues. CDR1 and CDR2 (germline): SGHTA, FQGNSA. The V end was cut by 2 bases, the J end by 1 base, with 9 bases between. CDR3 nucleotide sequence: TGTGCCAGCAGCTTAATGGGGCAGTCTGGAAACACCATATATTTT. Protein product: CASSLMGQSGNTIYF.

CDR3 region: CASTLGMAGRGYTF. The CDR3 bases are TGTGCCAGCACCCTGGGGATGGCAGGTCGGGGCTACACCTTC. The J gene is TRBJ1-2, the V gene TRBV5-4; D unresolved. CDR1 and CDR2 (germline): SGHNT, YYREEE (reference sequence). V gave up 6 bases and J gave up 8 bases, with 20 bases separating them. The CDR3 totals 14 residues.

The V and J genes are TRBV27 and TRBJ2-5; 10 bases align to TRBD1. This CDR3 comprises 15 residues. The J segment lost 1 base and the V segment lost 4 bases, leaving 3 bases of the junction unmatched. Per germline, CDR1 MNHEY and CDR2 SMNVEV (reference sequence). As DNA, the CDR3 is TGTGCCAGCAGTTACGGGACAGGGGCCCAAGAGACCCAGTACTTC. As protein: CASSYGTGAQETQYF.

The chain couples TRBV2 to TRBJ1-3; 7 nucleotides match TRBD1. CDR1 and CDR2 (germline): SNHLY, FYNNEI. V was pared by 6 bases and J by 0 bases, with 5 bases of the junction left unmatched. CDR3 length: 15 amino acids. CDR3 nucleotides: TGTGCCAGCAGGTTGGACAGGTCCTCTGGAAACACCATATATTTT. It codes for CASRLDRSSGNTIYF. The full variable domain, with the rest looked up from reference TRBV2 and TRBJ1-3, is EPEVTQTPSHQVTQMGQEVILRCVPISNHLYFYWYRQILGQKVEFLVSFYNNEISEKSEIFDDQFSVERPDGSNFTLKIRSTKLEDSAMYFCASRLDRSSGNTIYFGEGSWLTVV.

This chain links TRBV7-7 with TRBJ2-5, with 7 bases lining up with TRBD1. The CDR3 totals 15 residues. CDR1 SSHAT and CDR2 FNYEAQ come from the germline V gene (reference sequence). V was clipped by 4 bases and J by 2 bases; unmatched bases: 7. This chain's CDR3 is CASSSGGQRQETQYF. The CDR3 DNA is TGTGCCAGCAGCTCTGGGGGACAGCGACAAGAGACCCAGTACTTC.

The table lists this clone with a few counts. V usage is TRBV30 and J usage is TRBJ2-2; 7 positions match TRBD1. This CDR3 has 14 amino acids. In germline, CDR1 is GTSNPN, CDR2 SVGIG (reference sequence). Unmatched junction bases numbered 7, after V lost 3 bases and J lost 6 bases. CDR3 DNA: TGTGCCTGGAGCGGAATCCAGGGGGCCGGGGAGCTGTTTTTT. It translates to CAWSGIQGAGELFF.

The rearrangement links TRBV4-3 to TRBJ2-7; 7 nucleotides agree with TRBD1. The CDR3 length is 15 residues. Per the germline V gene, CDR1 is LGHNA and CDR2 is YSLEER. V lost 1 base, J lost 3 bases, and 6 bases stayed unmatched. The CDR3 nucleotides read TGCGCCAGCAGCCAAGGCGGACAGGACCACTACGAGCAGTACTTC. It codes for CASSQGGQDHYEQYF.

V usage is TRBV4-1 and J usage is TRBJ2-7; D remains ambiguous. Germline V CDR1 and CDR2: MGHRA, YSYEKL. The CDR3 length is 12 residues. V was shortened by 0 bases and J by 6 bases, with 6 bases between the two germline ends. The CDR3 DNA sequence: TGCGCCAGCAGCCAAGACCGGTTCGAGCAGTACTTC. Translation gives CASSQDRFEQYF.

In its sample, this clone was seen a few times. This chain connects TRBV7-9 to TRBJ1-2; D ambiguous. The germline V gene encodes CDR1 SEHNR and CDR2 FQNEAQ (reference sequence). V lost 5 bases and J lost 0, with 13 bases in between. CDR3 length: 15 residues. The CDR3 protein is CASSTLMRTNYGYTF. In DNA, the CDR3 is TGTGCCAGCAGCACCCTGATGAGAACTAACTATGGCTACACCTTC.

The V gene is TRBV6-5, the J gene TRBJ1-1; no definite D call. CDR3 length equals 13 residues. Germline CDR1 is MNHEY and CDR2 is SVGAGI. Trimming shortened V by 5 bases and J by 0 bases, and 7 bases separated the two germline ends. In nucleotides, the CDR3 is TGTGCCAGCAGTACGGGGATGAACACTGAAGCTTTCTTT. Translated: CASSTGMNTEAFF.

This clone was seen a single time. The gene calls are TRBV5-1 and TRBJ2-3; D is perhaps TRBD2 (6 bases). V gave up 0 bases and J gave up 1 base, with 9 bases separating them. Germline assignment: CDR1 SGHRS and CDR2 YFSETQ. This CDR3 is built from 15 residues. The CDR3: CASSLGERGTDTQYF. CDR3 nucleotide sequence: TGCGCCAGCAGCTTGGGCGAGCGGGGCACAGATACGCAGTATTTT.

This rearrangement joins TRBV6-5 to TRBJ2-5; 7 positions agree with TRBD1. The J call may be faulty, since TRBJ2-7 better matches the DNA end. The CDR3 is made up of 15 amino acids. CDR1 is MNHEY, CDR2 SVGAGI, per germline. The CDR3 is CASSYSAGGSYEQYF. The CDR3 nucleotides read TGTGCCAGCAGTTACTCGGCAGGGGGCTCCTACGAGCAGTACTTC.

The chain employs TRBV7-3 and TRBJ2-3; 7 bases map to TRBD1. The CDR3 loop spans 15 amino acids. The ends lost 3 bases at V and 4 bases at J; junction bases unmatched: 7. CDR1 and CDR2 from the germline V gene are SGHTA and FQGTGA. CDR3 region: CASSLTGYRADTQYF. The CDR3 region has the DNA TGTGCCAGCAGCTTGACAGGGTATCGGGCAGATACGCAGTATTTT.

This chain connects TRBV5-4 to TRBJ2-5; D uncertain. This CDR3 has 14 amino acids. V gave up 1 base and J gave up 0 bases, with 7 bases separating them. CDR1 is SGHNT, CDR2 YYREEE, per germline (reference sequence). This CDR3 is CASSLTTDQETQYF. The CDR3 DNA reads TGTGCCAGCAGCTTGACAACAGACCAAGAGACCCAGTACTTC. Supplemented by reference TRBV5-4 and TRBJ2-5, the full variable domain reads ETGVTQSPTHLIKTRGQQVTLRCSSQSGHNTVSWYQQALGQGPQFIFQYYREEENGRGNFPPRFSGLQFPNYSSELNVNALELDDSALYLCASSLTTDQETQYFGPGTRLLVL.

V and J are TRBV18 and TRBJ2-1, with D possibly matching TRBD2 (5 bases). The V end lost 3 bases, the J end lost 10 bases, and 16 bases lay between the germline ends. Germline CDR1 and CDR2: KGHSH and LQKENI. The CDR3 totals 14 residues. The CDR3: CASSPPGSLWEQFF. The CDR3 nucleotides read TGTGCCAGCTCACCCCCGGGGTCACTTTGGGAGCAGTTCTTC.

The CDR3 nucleotides are TGTGCCAGCAGTTACGGAGGGCTCCACGAGCAGTACTTC. Protein product: CASSYGGLHEQYF. The chain is built from TRBV6-5 and TRBJ2-7; D possibly corresponds to TRBD2 (6 bases). The CDR3 consists of 13 residues. Germline lookup yields CDR1 MNHEY and CDR2 SVGAGI. V gave up 2 bases and J gave up 5 bases, with 10 bases separating them.